A single sample is the source of the 14 T cell receptor beta chains below, sequenced in a study of T cell changes during pregnancy in multiple sclerosis. Method: immunoSEQ multiplex PCR; TCRdb's copy keeps in-frame clones and lacks some. The sample holds under 75,000 clones, 90% to 95% seen once. This specimen was peripheral blood, taken in the third trimester of pregnancy. Every receptor here comes from a female donor in good health, enrolled as a control in a pregnancy study.

This sequence joins TRBV7-9 and TRBJ1-4; TRBD1 aligns across 7 bases. The CDR3 totals 14 residues. V trimming: 1 base; J trimming: 7 bases; junction bases outside the gene matches: 3. Germline CDR1 SEHNR, CDR2 FQNEAQ (reference sequence). Here the CDR3 reads CASSLEGAGEKLFF. The CDR3 DNA is TGTGCCAGCAGCTTAGAGGGGGCTGGTGAAAAACTGTTTTTT.

This clone has only a few counts. V is TRBV29-1 and J is TRBJ1-2; tentative D call: TRBD1 (6 bases). Germline V gene lookup returns CDR1 SQVTM and CDR2 ANQGSEA. V was shortened by 6 bases and J by 4 bases, with 18 bases between the two germline ends. This CDR3 has 14 residues. The CDR3 sequence: CSVPFGTKVYGYTF. The CDR3 DNA sequence: TGCAGCGTCCCCTTTGGGACAAAAGTCTATGGCTACACCTTC.

The CDR3 protein is CASSPWEGGNTEAFF. As DNA, the CDR3 is TGCGCCAGCAGCCCCTGGGAGGGGGGGAACACTGAAGCTTTCTTT. V is TRBV4-1 and J is TRBJ1-1; perhaps TRBD1 as D (6 bases). The germline gives CDR1 MGHRA, CDR2 YSYEKL. The CDR3 length is 15 residues. Trimming took off 4 bases at V and 1 base at J, with 13 bases between the two ends.

The chain recombines TRBV18 with TRBJ2-7, with D possibly TRBD2 on 5 matching bases. V lost 2 bases and J 2 bases, leaving 10 bases between the germline ends. The germline gives CDR1 KGHSH, CDR2 LQKENI. The CDR3 loop spans 14 amino acids. CDR3 region: CASSPGSYPYEQYF. The CDR3 DNA is TGTGCCAGCTCACCAGGGAGTTACCCCTACGAGCAGTACTTC.

The rearrangement links TRBV9 to TRBJ2-3; 9 nucleotides agree with TRBD2. This CDR3 spans 15 amino acids. Per germline, CDR1 SGDLS and CDR2 YYNGEE. J was trimmed by 3 bases and V by 0 bases; bases with no gene match: 2. The CDR3 coding sequence is TGTGCCAGCAGCGTAGGACTAGCGGAGACAGATACGCAGTATTTT. It yields the protein CASSVGLAETDTQYF.

The chain carries TRBV10-2 and TRBJ2-1; tentative D call: TRBD2 (6 bases). The CDR3 has 15 residues. V gave up 8 bases and J gave up 4 bases, with 18 bases separating them. Per the germline V gene, CDR1 is WSHSY and CDR2 is SAAADI. CDR3 region: CASRGWRNGYNEQFF. The CDR3 DNA follows: TGCGCCAGCCGGGGGTGGAGGAATGGTTACAATGAGCAGTTCTTC.

V gene TRBV11-1 combines with J gene TRBJ2-1; 12 bases are shared with TRBD2. Germline values: CDR1 SGHAT, CDR2 FQDESV (reference sequence). V was pared by 2 bases and J by 3 bases, with 8 bases of the junction left unmatched. The CDR3 contains 18 residues. CDR3 DNA: TGTGCCAGCAGCTTACGGACTAGCGGGGTACTATTCTACAATGAGCAGTTCTTC. As protein: CASSLRTSGVLFYNEQFF.

CDR3 sequence: CASSLRGTGNEQYF. The CDR3 DNA reads as TGTGCCAGCAGTCTAAGGGGGACGGGAAACGAGCAGTACTTC. V is TRBV6-5 and J is TRBJ2-7; TRBD1 might be the D (6 bases). The CDR3 has 14 residues. Trimming removed 5 bases from V and 5 bases from J, with 16 bases in between. The germline V gene has CDR1 MNHEY and CDR2 SVGAGI.

V is TRBV30 and J is TRBJ1-3, with D perhaps matching TRBD1 (6 bases). The CDR3 consists of 13 residues. Germline values: CDR1 GTSNPN, CDR2 SVGIG (reference sequence). The germline V and J ends were trimmed by 2 bases and 3 bases, with 8 bases remaining between them. CDR3 region: CAWSSGDGNTIYF. DNA of the CDR3: TGTGCCTGGAGTTCAGGGGATGGAAACACCATATATTTT.

The chain recombines TRBV12-5 with TRBJ2-5; 9 positions agree with TRBD1. V dropped 6 bases and J dropped 3; count of bases not matched to a gene: 8. The CDR3 has 15 residues. Germline CDR1 reads LGHNT; CDR2 reads FRNRAP. The CDR3 here is CASGPGTGREETQYF. The CDR3 DNA reads TGTGCTAGTGGACCCGGGACAGGGAGAGAAGAGACCCAGTACTTC. The full variable domain, in which reference TRBV12-5 and TRBJ2-5 provide the parts outside the CDR3, is DARVTQTPRHKVTEMGQEVTMRCQPILGHNTVFWYRQTMMQGLELLAYFRNRAPLDDSGMPKDRFSAEMPDATLATLKIQPSEPRDSAVYFCASGPGTGREETQYFGPGTRLLVL.

This CDR3 is CASSLEGSRANEKLFF. The CDR3 DNA reads as TGCGCCAGCAGCTTGGAGGGATCGCGGGCTAATGAAAAACTGTTTTTT. The chain joins TRBV5-1 to TRBJ1-4; D uncertain. CDR1 and CDR2 (germline): SGHRS, YFSETQ. Trimming stripped 0 bases from V and 3 bases from J, with 12 bases between. The CDR3 runs to 16 residues. The full variable domain, completed using reference TRBV5-1 and TRBJ1-4, is KAGVTQTPRYLIKTRGQQVTLSCSPISGHRSVSWYQQTPGQGLQFLFEYFSETQRNKGNFPGRFSGRQFSNSRSEMNVSTLELGDSALYLCASSLEGSRANEKLFFGSGTQLSVL.

This clone was detected once. This rearrangement joins TRBV5-4 to TRBJ1-2, with 7 bases that match TRBD1. Trimming at V came to 2 bases and at J to 12 bases, leaving 16 bases not matched to a gene. The CDR3 length is 15 residues. Germline V gene lookup returns CDR1 SGHNT and CDR2 YYREEE (reference sequence). CDR3 region: CASSLPRQGPTENTF. The CDR3 DNA reads TGTGCCAGCAGCTTACCCCGACAGGGTCCCACTGAGAACACCTTC.

The gene calls are TRBV6-1 and TRBJ2-5; D possibly corresponds to TRBD2 (5 bases). Germline V gives CDR1 MNHNS, CDR2 SASEGT. This CDR3 is built from 15 residues. V gave up 2 bases and J gave up 7 bases, with 17 bases separating them. Here the CDR3 reads CASSERLVGVGTQYF. Written as DNA, the CDR3 is TGTGCCAGCAGTGAACGATTGGTGGGAGTCGGGACCCAGTACTTC.

The chain uses TRBV27 and TRBJ2-7; 7 positions agree with TRBD2. Trimming cost V 2 bases and J 3 bases; bases outside gene matches: 7. Germline-derived CDR1 and CDR2 are MNHEY and SMNVEV (reference sequence). The CDR3 spans 15 residues. This chain's CDR3 is CASSLLASGIYEQYF. DNA of the CDR3: TGTGCCAGCAGTTTACTGGCTAGCGGTATCTACGAGCAGTACTTC.